What follows is one TCR beta chain and its context. Its specificity is not known. This CDR3 is 15 amino acids long. CDR1 and CDR2 (germline): SGHRS, YFSETQ. V was clipped by 0 bases and J by 3 bases; unmatched bases: 3. This sample stems from a study of T cell responses to AZD1222 COVID-19 vaccine. The data were produced by immunoSEQ multiplex PCR, yet TCRdb's version contains in-frame clones alone and is incomplete. The profile covers around 200,000 clones, with 94% appearing a single time and approximately 1.5% taken by the ten largest. Researchers grouped second doses given at about 4 or about 12 weeks into one pool. Points from the study as a whole: A mostly white British donor set with more females was recruited, and clonal diversity was possibly underestimated.

The sequencing used peripheral blood, collected 28 days after the second AZD1222 dose. The chain joins TRBV5-1 to TRBJ2-1, with 7 bases fitting TRBD1. The sequence was collected from an adult who received the AZD1222 COVID-19 vaccine. CDR3 in amino acids: CASSLVRTGYNEQFF. The CDR3 region has the DNA TGCGCCAGCAGCTTGGTTCGGACAGGCTACAATGAGCAGTTCTTC.